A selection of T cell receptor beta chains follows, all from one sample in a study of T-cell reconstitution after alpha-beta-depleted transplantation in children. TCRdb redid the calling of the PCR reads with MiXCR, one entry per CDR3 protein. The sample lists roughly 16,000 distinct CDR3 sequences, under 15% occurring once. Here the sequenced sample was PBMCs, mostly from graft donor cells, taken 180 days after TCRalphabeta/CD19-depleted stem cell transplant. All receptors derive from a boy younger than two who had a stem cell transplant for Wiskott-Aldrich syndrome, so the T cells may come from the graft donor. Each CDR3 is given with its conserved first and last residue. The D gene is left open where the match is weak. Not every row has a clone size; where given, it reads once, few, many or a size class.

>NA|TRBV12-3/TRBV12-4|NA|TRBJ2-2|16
CASRATTPLVPGELFF
TGTGCCAGCAGGGCTACAACCCCTCTAGTGCCCGGGGAGCTGTTTTTT
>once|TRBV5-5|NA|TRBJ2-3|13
CASSLGSADTQYF
TGTGCCAGCAGCTTGGGTTCGGCAGATACGCAGTATTTT
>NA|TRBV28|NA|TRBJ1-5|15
CASSLTGGSNQPQHF
TGTGCCAGCAGTTTAACGGGCGGGAGCAATCAGCCCCAGCATTTT
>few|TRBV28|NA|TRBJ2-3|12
CASRGYKDTQYF
TGTGCCAGCAGAGGCTACAAAGATACGCAGTATTTT
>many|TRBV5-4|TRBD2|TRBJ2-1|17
CASSLAPLAGSYNEQFF
TGTGCCAGCAGCTTAGCCCCACTAGCGGGATCCTACAATGAGCAGTTCTTC
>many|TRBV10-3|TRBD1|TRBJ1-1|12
CAIRQGGTEAFF
TGTGCCATTCGACAGGGGGGAACTGAAGCTTTCTTT
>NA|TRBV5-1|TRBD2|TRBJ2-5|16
CASSFGASGTVETQYF
TGCGCCAGCAGCTTTGGAGCCAGCGGGACCGTGGAGACCCAGTACTTC
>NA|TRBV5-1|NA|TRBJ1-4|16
CASSLGIRQKNEKLFF
TGCGCCAGCAGCTTGGGAATCAGGCAGAAAAATGAAAAACTGTTTTTT
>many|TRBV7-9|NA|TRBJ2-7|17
CASSLEVPGDLRYEQYF
TGTGCCAGCAGCTTAGAAGTCCCAGGAGACCTTCGGTACGAGCAGTACTTC
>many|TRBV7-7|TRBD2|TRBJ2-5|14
CASSDWLAGETQYF
TGTGCCAGCAGCGATTGGCTAGCGGGAGAGACCCAGTACTTC
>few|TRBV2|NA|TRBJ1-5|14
CASSPQGSNQPQHF
TGTGCCAGCAGTCCACAGGGTAGCAATCAGCCCCAGCATTTT